This T cell receptor (beta chain) was sequenced during a study of human T cells and chemical hapten exposure. Background on the study: Per-sample TCR yields varied mainly from small pooled library volume differences. Study observations and caveats: With DPC sensitization, TCRs exceeding 1 in 1000 frequency showed no change.

Unique molecular identifiers were attached to individual cDNA molecules within the library. As originally analysed: Sampled TCR counts reached a median of roughly 98,000 per sample, with values ranging from roughly 20,000 to 750,000. TCRdb re-analysed the RACE reads in MiXCR, keeping a single row per CDR3 protein. The V and J calls here are based on TCRdb, not the publication. Altogether 43,000 or so distinct CDR3 sequences are present, over 3.5% being singletons, with the ten largest covering under 2%. This clonotype has ten or more counts. The antigen is unknown. Time point in this sample: healthy volunteer bleed at 2 weeks. Total RNA extraction was carried out from unfractionated whole blood. Sequencing was performed on whole blood. The origin of this receptor is a female donor in good health. Some clones in this sample may be carry-over from other donors' samples.

The CDR3 region is CAARDRVTDTQYF. For the CDR3, the DNA is TGTGCCGCCCGGGACAGGGTCACAGATACGCAGTATTTT. This chain connects TRBV10-3 to TRBJ2-3; 9 bases match TRBD1. V shed 11 bases, J shed 2 bases, and the junction held 5 bases outside the gene matches. This CDR3 is 13 amino acids long. Germline values: CDR1 ENHRY, CDR2 SYGVKD.